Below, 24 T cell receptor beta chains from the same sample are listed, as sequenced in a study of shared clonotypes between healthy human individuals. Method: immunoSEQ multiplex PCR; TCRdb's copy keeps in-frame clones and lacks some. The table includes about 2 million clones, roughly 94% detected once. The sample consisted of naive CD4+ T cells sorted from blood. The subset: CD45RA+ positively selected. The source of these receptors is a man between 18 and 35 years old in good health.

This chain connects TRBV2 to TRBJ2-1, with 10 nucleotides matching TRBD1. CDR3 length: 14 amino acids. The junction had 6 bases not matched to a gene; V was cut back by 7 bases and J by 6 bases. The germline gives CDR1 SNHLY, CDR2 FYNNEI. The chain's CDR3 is CASIWDRGSNEQFF. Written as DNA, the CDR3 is TGTGCCAGCATCTGGGACAGGGGAAGCAATGAGCAGTTCTTC.

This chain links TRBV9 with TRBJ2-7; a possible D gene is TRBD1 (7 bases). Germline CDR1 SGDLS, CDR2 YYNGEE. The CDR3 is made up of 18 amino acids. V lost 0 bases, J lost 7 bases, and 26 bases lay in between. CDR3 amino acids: CASSVGGWGDREPREQYF. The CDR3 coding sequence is TGTGCCAGCAGCGTAGGTGGATGGGGGGACAGAGAGCCTAGGGAGCAGTACTTC.

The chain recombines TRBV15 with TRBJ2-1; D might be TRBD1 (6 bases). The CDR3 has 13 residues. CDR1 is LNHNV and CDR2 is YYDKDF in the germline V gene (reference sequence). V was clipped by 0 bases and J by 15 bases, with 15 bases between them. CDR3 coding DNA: TGTGCCACCAGCAGAGACCACGGGACACCCCCGTTCTTC. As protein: CATSRDHGTPPFF.

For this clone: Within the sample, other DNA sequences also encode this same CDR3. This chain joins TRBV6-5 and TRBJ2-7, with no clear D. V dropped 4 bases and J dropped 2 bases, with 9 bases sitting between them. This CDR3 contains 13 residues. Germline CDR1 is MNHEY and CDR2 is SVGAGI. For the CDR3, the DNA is TGTGCCAGCAGTTCTGCAGCCACCTACGAGCAGTACTTC. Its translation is CASSSAATYEQYF.

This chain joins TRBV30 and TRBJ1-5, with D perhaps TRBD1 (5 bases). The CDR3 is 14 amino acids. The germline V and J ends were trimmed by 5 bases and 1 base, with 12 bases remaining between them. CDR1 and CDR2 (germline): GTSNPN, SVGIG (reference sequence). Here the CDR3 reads CAWGRGGSNQPQHF. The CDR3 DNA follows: TGTGCCTGGGGGAGGGGAGGGAGCAATCAGCCCCAGCATTTT.

Here the CDR3 DNA reads TGTGCCTGGAGTAAAGGGGCAGATACGCAGTATTTT. This sequence encodes CAWSKGADTQYF. The V and J genes are TRBV30 and TRBJ2-3; TRBD1 is a possible D gene (5 bases). V was cut by 2 bases and J by 4 bases, with 7 bases left in between. Germline V gene lookup returns CDR1 GTSNPN and CDR2 SVGIG (reference sequence). The CDR3 is 12 residues long.

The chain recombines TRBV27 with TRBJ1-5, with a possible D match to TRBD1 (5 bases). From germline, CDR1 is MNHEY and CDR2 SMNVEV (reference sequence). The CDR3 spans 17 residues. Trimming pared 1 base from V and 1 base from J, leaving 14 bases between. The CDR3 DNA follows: TGTGCCAGCAGTTTATTGGGCCCGGGGCCAAGCAATCAGCCCCAGCATTTT. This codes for CASSLLGPGPSNQPQHF.

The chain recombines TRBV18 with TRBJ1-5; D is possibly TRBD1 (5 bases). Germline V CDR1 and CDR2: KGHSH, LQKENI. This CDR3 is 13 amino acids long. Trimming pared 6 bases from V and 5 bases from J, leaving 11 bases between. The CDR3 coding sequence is TGTGCCAGCTCCGAGGACAAACATCAGCCCCAGCATTTT. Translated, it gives CASSEDKHQPQHF.

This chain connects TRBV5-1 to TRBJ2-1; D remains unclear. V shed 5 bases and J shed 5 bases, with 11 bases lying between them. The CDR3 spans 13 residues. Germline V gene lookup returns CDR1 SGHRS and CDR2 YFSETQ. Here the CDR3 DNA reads TGCGCCAGCAGGGCGGACGGAGACAATGAGCAGTTCTTC. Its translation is CASRADGDNEQFF.

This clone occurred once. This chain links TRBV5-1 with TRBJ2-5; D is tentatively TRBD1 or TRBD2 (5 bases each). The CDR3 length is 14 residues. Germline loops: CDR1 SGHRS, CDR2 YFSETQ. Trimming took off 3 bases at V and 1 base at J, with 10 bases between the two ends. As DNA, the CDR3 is TGCGCCAGCAGCTGGGGACCCGGCCAAGAGACCCAGTACTTC. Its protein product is CASSWGPGQETQYF.

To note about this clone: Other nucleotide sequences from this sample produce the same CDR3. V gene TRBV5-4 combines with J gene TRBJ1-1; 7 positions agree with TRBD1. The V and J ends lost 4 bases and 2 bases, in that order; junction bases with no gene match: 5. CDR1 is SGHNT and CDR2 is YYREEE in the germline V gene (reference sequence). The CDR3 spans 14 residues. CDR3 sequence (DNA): TGTGCCAGCAGCCCCGGGACAGCTAACACTGAAGCTTTCTTT. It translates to CASSPGTANTEAFF.

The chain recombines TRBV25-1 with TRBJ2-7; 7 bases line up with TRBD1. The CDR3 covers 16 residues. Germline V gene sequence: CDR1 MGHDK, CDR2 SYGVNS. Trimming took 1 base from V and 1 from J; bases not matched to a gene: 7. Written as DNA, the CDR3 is TGTGCCAGCAGTGAATCCCCACAGGGGCCATCCTACGAGCAGTACTTC. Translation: CASSESPQGPSYEQYF.

The CDR3 reads CASREDRGVMNTEAFF. Written as DNA, the CDR3 is TGTGCCAGCAGGGAGGACAGGGGGGTGATGAACACTGAAGCTTTCTTT. This sequence joins TRBV25-1 and TRBJ1-1; 10 positions agree with TRBD1. The germline V gene encodes CDR1 MGHDK and CDR2 SYGVNS. The CDR3 is made up of 16 amino acids. Losses at the gene ends were 6 bases for V and 0 bases for J; bases not matched to a gene: 7. The full variable domain, in which reference TRBV25-1 and TRBJ1-1 provide the parts outside the CDR3, is EADIYQTPRYLVIGTGKKITLECSQTMGHDKMYWYQQDPGMELHLIHYSYGVNSTEKGDLSSESTVSRIRTEHFPLTLESARPSHTSQYLCASREDRGVMNTEAFFGQGTRLTVV.

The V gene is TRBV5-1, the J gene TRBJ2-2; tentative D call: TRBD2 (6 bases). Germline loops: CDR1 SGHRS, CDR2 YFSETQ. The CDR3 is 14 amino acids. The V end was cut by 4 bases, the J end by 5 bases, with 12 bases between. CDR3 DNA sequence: TGCGCCAGCAGCCTTATGCGGGAAACCGGGGAGCTGTTTTTT. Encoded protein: CASSLMRETGELFF.

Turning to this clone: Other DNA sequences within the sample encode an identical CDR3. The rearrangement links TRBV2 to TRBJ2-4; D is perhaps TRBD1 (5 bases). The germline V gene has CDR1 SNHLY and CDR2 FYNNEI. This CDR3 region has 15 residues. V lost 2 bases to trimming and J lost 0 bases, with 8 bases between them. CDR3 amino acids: CASSEKGLAKNIQYF. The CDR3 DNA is TGTGCCAGCAGTGAAAAGGGGCTAGCCAAAAACATTCAGTACTTC. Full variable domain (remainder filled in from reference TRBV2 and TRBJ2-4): EPEVTQTPSHQVTQMGQEVILRCVPISNHLYFYWYRQILGQKVEFLVSFYNNEISEKSEIFDDQFSVERPDGSNFTLKIRSTKLEDSAMYFCASSEKGLAKNIQYFGAGTRLSVL.

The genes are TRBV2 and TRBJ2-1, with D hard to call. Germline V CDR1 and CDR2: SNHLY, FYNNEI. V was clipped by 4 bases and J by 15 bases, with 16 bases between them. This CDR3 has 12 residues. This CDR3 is CASSGARTESFF. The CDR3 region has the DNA TGTGCCAGCAGTGGGGCGAGGACGGAGTCGTTCTTC. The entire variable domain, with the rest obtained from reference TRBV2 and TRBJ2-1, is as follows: EPEVTQTPSHQVTQMGQEVILRCVPISNHLYFYWYRQILGQKVEFLVSFYNNEISEKSEIFDDQFSVERPDGSNFTLKIRSTKLEDSAMYFCASSGARTESFFGPGTRLTVL.

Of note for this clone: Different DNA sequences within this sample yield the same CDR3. CDR3 sequence reads: CAISEGLAGSYEQYF. For the CDR3, the DNA is TGTGCCATCAGTGAGGGACTAGCGGGATCGTATGAGCAGTACTTC. The chain recombines TRBV10-3 with TRBJ2-7; 12 bases line up with TRBD2. The CDR3 has 15 residues. Germline trimming cut 2 bases from V and 7 bases from J; bases unmatched to any gene: 6. From germline, CDR1 is ENHRY and CDR2 SYGVKD.

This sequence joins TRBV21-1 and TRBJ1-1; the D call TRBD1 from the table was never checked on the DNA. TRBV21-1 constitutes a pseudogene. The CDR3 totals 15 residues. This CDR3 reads CASSTLSGLNTEAFF. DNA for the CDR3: TGTGCCAGCAGCACCCTCAGTGGTTTAAACACTGAAGCTTTCTTT.

This CDR3 reads CASGLGQEHGYTF. In nucleotides, the CDR3 is TGTGCTAGTGGTTTGGGACAGGAACATGGCTACACCTTC. The chain carries TRBV12-5 and TRBJ1-2, with D possibly TRBD1 on 6 matching bases. The CDR3 is 13 residues long. CDR1 and CDR2 from the germline V gene are LGHNT and FRNRAP. Deletions cut 1 base from V and 6 bases from J, with 9 bases between.

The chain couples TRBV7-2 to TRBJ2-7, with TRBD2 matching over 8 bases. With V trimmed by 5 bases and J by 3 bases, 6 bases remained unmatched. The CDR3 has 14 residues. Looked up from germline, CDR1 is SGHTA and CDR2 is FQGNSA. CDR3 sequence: CASSPAGDLYEQYF. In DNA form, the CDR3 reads TGTGCCAGCAGCCCAGCGGGAGACCTCTACGAGCAGTACTTC.

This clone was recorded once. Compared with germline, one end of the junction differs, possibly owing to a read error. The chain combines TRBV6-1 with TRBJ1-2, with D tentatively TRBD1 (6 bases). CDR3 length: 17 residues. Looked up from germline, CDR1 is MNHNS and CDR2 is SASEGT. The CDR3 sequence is CTSSDLRNKGVDYGYTF. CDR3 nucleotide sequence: TGTACCAGCAGTGACCTCAGGAATAAGGGGGTGGACTATGGCTACACCTTC.

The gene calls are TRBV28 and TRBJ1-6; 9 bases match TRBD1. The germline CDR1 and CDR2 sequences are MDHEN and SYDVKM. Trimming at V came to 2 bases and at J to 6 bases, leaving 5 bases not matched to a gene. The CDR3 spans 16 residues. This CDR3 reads CASSLTPGQGNSPLHF. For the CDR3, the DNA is TGTGCCAGCAGTTTAACGCCGGGACAGGGTAATTCACCCCTCCACTTT.

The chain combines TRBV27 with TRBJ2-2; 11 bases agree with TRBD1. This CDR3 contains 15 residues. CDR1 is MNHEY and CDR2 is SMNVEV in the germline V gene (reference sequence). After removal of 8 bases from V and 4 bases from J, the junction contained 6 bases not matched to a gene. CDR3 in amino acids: CASRGQGASTGELFF. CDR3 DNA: TGTGCCAGCCGAGGACAGGGGGCGTCCACCGGGGAGCTGTTTTTT.

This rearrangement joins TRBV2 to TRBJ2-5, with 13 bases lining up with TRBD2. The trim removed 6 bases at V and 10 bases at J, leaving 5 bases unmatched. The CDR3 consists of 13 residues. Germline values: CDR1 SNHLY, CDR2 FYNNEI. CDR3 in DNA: TGTGCCAGCAGCCGACTAGCGGGGGGTAGCCAGTACTTC. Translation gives CASSRLAGGSQYF.